This TCR beta chain was identified during a study of CD8 T cells in ankylosing spondylitis. TCRdb redid the calling of the 5' RACE reads with MiXCR, one entry per CDR3 protein. Here the sample spans some 150,000 distinct CDR3 sequences, about 10% being singletons. V lost 6 bases and J lost 0; bases outside the gene matches: 6. The CDR3 length is 16 residues. Germline lookup yields CDR1 SEHNR and CDR2 FQNEAQ (reference sequence). This clonotype appeared many times. The gene calls are TRBV7-9 and TRBJ1-3, with 9 bases fitting TRBD1. What was sequenced was blood, either unsorted or a sorted T cell fraction (not recorded which). This TCR derives from a female donor with ankylosing spondylitis or in good health (not recorded which). CDR3 coding DNA: TGTGCCAGCAGGGCCGGGACAGGGTCCTCTGGAAACACCATATATTTT. This encodes CASRAGTGSSGNTIYF.